Listed below are T cell receptor beta chains from one sample, sequenced in a study of shared clonotypes between healthy human individuals. Here immunoSEQ multiplex PCR was the method, and the copy in TCRdb shows in-frame clones only, minus some. The table shows hundreds of thousands of clones, with approximately 96% occurring only once. The specimen was naive CD8+ T cells sorted from blood. The source of these receptors is a woman aged 25 to 45 in good health. The CDR3 runs from the conserved cysteine through the conserved F or W. D genes are given only for firm matches. Part of the rows lack a size; the others show once, few, many or a class for expanded clones.

clone size	V gene	D gene	J gene	CDR3 protein	CDR3 DNA
NA	TRBV2	NA	TRBJ1-4	CASQGYEKLFF	TGTGCCAGTCAAGGGTACGAAAAACTGTTTTTT
NA	TRBV2	NA	TRBJ1-5	CASSQDGLDQPQHF	TGTGCCAGCAGCCAGGACGGACTGGATCAGCCCCAGCATTTT
NA	TRBV5-8	TRBD1	TRBJ2-7	CASSLYRDRAHEQYF	TGTGCCAGCAGCTTATACCGGGACAGGGCCCACGAGCAGTACTTC
NA	TRBV9	TRBD1	TRBJ1-1	CASSGQGILEAFF	TGTGCCAGCAGCGGACAGGGAATTCTTGAAGCTTTCTTT
NA	TRBV7-6	TRBD1	TRBJ1-6	CASSTGQAGSPLHF	TGTGCCAGCAGCACCGGACAGGCTGGATCACCCCTCCACTTT
NA	TRBV7-9	NA	TRBJ1-3	CASSYSAGKLYGNTIYF	TGTGCCAGCAGCTATAGTGCAGGGAAGCTTTATGGAAACACCATATATTTT
NA	TRBV9	NA	TRBJ2-4	CASSVDGASAKNIQYF	TGTGCCAGCAGCGTAGATGGAGCCTCAGCCAAAAACATTCAGTACTTC
NA	TRBV5-1	NA	TRBJ2-7	CASSWDSDEQYF	TGCGCCAGCAGCTGGGATTCGGACGAGCAGTACTTC
NA	TRBV5-4	TRBD2	TRBJ2-1	CASSAPGLGNEQFF	TGTGCCAGCAGCGCACCGGGACTAGGTAATGAGCAGTTCTTC
NA	TRBV7-6	NA	TRBJ2-1	CASSAGVTGVVNEQFF	TGTGCCAGCAGCGCCGGGGTGACGGGAGTCGTCAATGAGCAGTTCTTC
NA	TRBV28	NA	TRBJ2-3	CASSLRAVRQYF	TGTGCCAGCAGCCTCCGGGCCGTAAGGCAGTATTTT
NA	TRBV7-2	TRBD2	TRBJ2-7	CASKWTSGSYEQYF	TGTGCCAGCAAGTGGACTAGCGGCTCCTACGAGCAGTACTTC
NA	TRBV5-4	TRBD2	TRBJ2-1	CASSRLADEQFF	TGTGCCAGCAGCAGACTAGCCGATGAGCAGTTCTTC
NA	TRBV19	NA	TRBJ2-4	CASSGYSLWDKNIQYF	TGTGCCAGTTCAGGGTATTCCCTTTGGGACAAAAACATTCAGTACTTC
NA	TRBV4-1	TRBD2	TRBJ2-1	CASSRLTGTSFLFF	TGCGCCAGCAGCCGCCTCACCGGGACTAGCTTTTTGTTCTTC
NA	TRBV28	NA	TRBJ1-1	CASSTPGHPGTFF	TGTGCCAGCAGTACGCCGGGACACCCGGGGACTTTCTTT
once	TRBV13	TRBD1	TRBJ2-2	CASSSTDRPNTGELFF	TGTGCCAGCAGCTCCACGGACAGGCCGAACACCGGGGAGCTGTTTTTT
once	TRBV19	TRBD1	TRBJ1-4	CATTPDRMFNEKLFF	TGTGCCACTACCCCGGACAGGATGTTTAATGAAAAACTGTTTTTT
NA	TRBV7-8	NA	TRBJ1-1	CASSPTGNTEAFF	TGTGCCAGCAGCCCGACAGGGAACACTGAAGCTTTCTTT
NA	TRBV28	TRBD2	TRBJ2-3	CASSTTSEAVDTQYF	TGTGCCAGCAGCACGACTAGCGAGGCTGTGGATACGCAGTATTTT
NA	TRBV6-4	NA	TRBJ1-5	CASSDSRLRGNQPQHF	TGTGCCAGCAGTGACTCTAGGTTGCGGGGCAATCAGCCCCAGCATTTT
NA	TRBV11-2	NA	TRBJ1-5	CASSVRADQPQHF	TGTGCCAGCAGCGTTAGGGCGGATCAGCCCCAGCATTTT
NA	TRBV6-5	NA	TRBJ2-7	CASSYGPAYEQYF	TGTGCCAGCAGTTACGGGCCGGCCTACGAGCAGTACTTC
NA	TRBV9	NA	TRBJ2-7	CASSGTDSYEQYF	TGTGCCAGCAGCGGTACGGATTCCTACGAGCAGTACTTC
NA	TRBV4-1	NA	TRBJ2-1	CASSHPSTPTRGVYNEQFF	TGCGCCAGCAGCCACCCTTCCACCCCGACTAGAGGGGTCTACAATGAGCAGTTCTTC
NA	TRBV27	TRBD1	TRBJ2-7	CASRTGVVNEQYF	TGTGCCAGCAGGACAGGGGTGGTGAACGAGCAGTACTTC
NA	TRBV10-1	NA	TRBJ2-2	CASRETENTGELFF	TGCGCCAGCAGGGAGACGGAGAACACCGGGGAGCTGTTTTTT
once	TRBV4-2	NA	TRBJ1-4	CASRGDRTTNEKLFF	TGTGCCAGCAGGGGAGACAGAACAACTAATGAAAAACTGTTTTTT
NA	TRBV7-9	NA	TRBJ1-1	CASSKTGWSTEAFF	TGTGCCAGCAGCAAAACAGGGTGGAGCACTGAAGCTTTCTTT
once	TRBV30	NA	TRBJ2-3	CAWSDASTDTQYF	TGTGCCTGGAGTGACGCTAGCACAGATACGCAGTATTTT